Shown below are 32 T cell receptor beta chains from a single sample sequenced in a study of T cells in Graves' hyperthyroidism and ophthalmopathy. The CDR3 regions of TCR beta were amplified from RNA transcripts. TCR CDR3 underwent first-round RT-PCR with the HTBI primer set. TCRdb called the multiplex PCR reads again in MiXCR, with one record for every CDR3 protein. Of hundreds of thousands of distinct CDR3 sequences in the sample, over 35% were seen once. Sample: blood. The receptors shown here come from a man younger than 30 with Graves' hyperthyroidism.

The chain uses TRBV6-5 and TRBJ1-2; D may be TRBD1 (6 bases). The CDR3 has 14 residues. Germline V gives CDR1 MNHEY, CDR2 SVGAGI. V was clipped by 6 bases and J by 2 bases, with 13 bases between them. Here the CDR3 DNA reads TGTGCCAGCAGAGCCCGAGACAGGAACTATGGCTACACCTTC. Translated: CASRARDRNYGYTF.

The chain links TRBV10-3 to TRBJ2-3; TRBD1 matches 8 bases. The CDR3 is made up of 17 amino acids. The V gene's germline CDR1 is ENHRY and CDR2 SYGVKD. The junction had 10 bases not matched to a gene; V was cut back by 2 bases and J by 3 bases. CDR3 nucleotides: TGTGCCATCAGTGAGGTGCAAACAGGGGGATTAACAGATACGCAGTATTTT. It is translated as CAISEVQTGGLTDTQYF.

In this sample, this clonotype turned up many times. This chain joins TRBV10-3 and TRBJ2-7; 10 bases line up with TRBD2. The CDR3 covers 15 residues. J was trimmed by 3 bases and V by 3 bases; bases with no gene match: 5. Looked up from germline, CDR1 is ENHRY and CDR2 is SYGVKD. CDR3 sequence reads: CAISDQREGDYEQYF. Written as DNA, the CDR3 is TGTGCCATCAGTGATCAGCGGGAGGGGGACTACGAGCAGTACTTC.

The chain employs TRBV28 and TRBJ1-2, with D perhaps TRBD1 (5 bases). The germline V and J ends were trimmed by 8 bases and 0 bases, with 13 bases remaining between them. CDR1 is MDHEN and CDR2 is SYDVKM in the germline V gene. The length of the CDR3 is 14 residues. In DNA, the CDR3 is TGTGCCAGCTACTTCGGGACGGCTAACTATGGCTACACCTTC. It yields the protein CASYFGTANYGYTF.

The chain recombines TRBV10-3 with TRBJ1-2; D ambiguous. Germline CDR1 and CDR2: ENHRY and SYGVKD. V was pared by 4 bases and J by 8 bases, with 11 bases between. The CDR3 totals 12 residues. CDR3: CAISATDGGYTF. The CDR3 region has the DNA TGTGCCATCAGTGCGACCGATGGCGGCTACACCTTC.

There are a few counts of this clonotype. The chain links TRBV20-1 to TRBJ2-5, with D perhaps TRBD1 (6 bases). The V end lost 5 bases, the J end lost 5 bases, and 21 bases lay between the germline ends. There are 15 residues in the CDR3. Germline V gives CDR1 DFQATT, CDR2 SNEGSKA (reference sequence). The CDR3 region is CSAHLLGETGETQYF. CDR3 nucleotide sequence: TGCAGTGCTCACCTACTTGGGGAAACAGGGGAGACCCAGTACTTC.

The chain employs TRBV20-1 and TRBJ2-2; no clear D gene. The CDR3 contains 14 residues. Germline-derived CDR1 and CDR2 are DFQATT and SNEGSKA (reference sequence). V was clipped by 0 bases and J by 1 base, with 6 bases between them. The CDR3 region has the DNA TGCAGTGCTAGAGAAACAGTGAACACCGGGGAGCTGTTTTTT. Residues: CSARETVNTGELFF.

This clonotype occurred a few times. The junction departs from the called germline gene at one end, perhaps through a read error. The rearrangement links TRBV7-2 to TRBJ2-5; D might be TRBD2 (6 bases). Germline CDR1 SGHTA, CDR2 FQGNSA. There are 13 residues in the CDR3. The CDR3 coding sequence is TGTGCCAGCAGCTGGGCCGGAGAGGCGGCCCGGGGGTTC. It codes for CASSWAGEAARGF.

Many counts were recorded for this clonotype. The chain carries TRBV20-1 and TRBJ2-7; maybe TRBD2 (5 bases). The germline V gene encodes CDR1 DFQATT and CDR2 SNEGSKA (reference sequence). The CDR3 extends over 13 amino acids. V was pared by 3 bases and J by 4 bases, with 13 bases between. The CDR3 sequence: CSARRGGVYEQYF. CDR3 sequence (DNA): TGCAGTGCTAGGCGCGGAGGTGTTTACGAGCAGTACTTC.

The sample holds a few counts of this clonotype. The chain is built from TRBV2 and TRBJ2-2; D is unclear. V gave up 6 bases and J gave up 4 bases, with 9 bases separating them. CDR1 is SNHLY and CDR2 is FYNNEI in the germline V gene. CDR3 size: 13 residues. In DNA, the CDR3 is TGTGCCAGCAGATTGACCACCACCGGGGAGCTGTTTTTT. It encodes CASRLTTTGELFF.

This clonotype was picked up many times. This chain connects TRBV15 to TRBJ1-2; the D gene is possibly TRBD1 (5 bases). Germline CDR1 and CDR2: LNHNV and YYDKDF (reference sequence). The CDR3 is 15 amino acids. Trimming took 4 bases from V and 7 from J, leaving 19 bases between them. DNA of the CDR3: TGTGCCACCAGCATTTACCCCCGGGGGACCAGTGGCTACACCTTC. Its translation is CATSIYPRGTSGYTF.

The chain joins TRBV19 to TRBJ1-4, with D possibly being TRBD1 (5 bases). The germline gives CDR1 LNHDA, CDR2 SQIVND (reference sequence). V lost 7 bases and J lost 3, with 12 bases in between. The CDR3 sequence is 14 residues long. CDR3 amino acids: CASTKRGANEKLFF. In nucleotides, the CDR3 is TGTGCCAGTACTAAACGGGGGGCTAATGAAAAACTGTTTTTT. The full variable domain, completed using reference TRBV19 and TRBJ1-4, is DGGITQSPKYLFRKEGQNVTLSCEQNLNHDAMYWYRQDPGQGLRLIYYSQIVNDFQKGDIAEGYSVSREKKESFPLTVTSAQKNPTAFYLCASTKRGANEKLFFGSGTQLSVL.

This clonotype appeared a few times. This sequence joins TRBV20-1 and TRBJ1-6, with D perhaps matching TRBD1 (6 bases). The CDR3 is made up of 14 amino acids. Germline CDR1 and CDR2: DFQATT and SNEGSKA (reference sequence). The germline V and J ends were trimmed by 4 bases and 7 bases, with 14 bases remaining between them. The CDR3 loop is CSAIEGDGNSPLHF. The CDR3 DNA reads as TGCAGTGCTATTGAGGGGGACGGAAATTCACCCCTCCACTTT.

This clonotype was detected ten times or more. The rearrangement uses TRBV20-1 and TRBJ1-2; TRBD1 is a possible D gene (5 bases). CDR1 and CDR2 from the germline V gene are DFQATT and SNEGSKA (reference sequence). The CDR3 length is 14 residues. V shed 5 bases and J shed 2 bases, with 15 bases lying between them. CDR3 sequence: CSAPGTEFNYGYTF. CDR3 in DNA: TGCAGTGCTCCCGGGACGGAGTTCAACTATGGCTACACCTTC.

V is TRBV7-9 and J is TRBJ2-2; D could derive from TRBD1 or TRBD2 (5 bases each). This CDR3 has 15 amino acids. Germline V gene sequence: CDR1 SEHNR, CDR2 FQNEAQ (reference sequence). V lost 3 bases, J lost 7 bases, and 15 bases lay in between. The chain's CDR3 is CASSLTPQGVGELFF. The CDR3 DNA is TGTGCCAGCAGCTTGACCCCCCAGGGAGTCGGGGAGCTGTTTTTT.

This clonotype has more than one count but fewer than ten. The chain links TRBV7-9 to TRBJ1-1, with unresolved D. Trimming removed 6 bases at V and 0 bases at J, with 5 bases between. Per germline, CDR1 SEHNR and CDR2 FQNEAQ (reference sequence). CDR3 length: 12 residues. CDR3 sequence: CASRKMNTEAFF. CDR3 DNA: TGTGCCAGCAGGAAAATGAACACTGAAGCTTTCTTT.

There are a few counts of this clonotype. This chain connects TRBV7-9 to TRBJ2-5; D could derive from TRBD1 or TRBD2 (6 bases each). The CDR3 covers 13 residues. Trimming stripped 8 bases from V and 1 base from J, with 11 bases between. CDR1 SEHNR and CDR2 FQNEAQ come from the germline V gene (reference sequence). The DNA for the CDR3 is TGTGCCAGCGGCAGGGGACTCCAAGAGACCCAGTACTTC. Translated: CASGRGLQETQYF.

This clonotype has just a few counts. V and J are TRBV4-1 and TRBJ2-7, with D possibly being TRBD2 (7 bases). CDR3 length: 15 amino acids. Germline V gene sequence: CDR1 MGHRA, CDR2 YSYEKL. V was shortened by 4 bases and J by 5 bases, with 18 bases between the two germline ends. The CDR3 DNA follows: TGCGCCAGCAGCCTATTCCCCGGGGGGCAACACGAGCAGTACTTC. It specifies CASSLFPGGQHEQYF.

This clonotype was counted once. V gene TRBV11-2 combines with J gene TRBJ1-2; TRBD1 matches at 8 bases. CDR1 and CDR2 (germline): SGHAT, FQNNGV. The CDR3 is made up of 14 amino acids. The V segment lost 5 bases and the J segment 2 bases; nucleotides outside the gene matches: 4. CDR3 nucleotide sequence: TGTGCCAGCAGCGCCTGGACAGGGAACTATGGCTACACCTTC. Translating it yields CASSAWTGNYGYTF.

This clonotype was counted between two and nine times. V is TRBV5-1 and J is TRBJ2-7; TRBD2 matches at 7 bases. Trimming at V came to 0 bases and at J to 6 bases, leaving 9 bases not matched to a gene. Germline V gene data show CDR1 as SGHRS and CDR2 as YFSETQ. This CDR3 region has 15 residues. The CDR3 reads CASSLDGAPGGEQYF. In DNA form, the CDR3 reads TGCGCCAGCAGCTTGGACGGAGCACCGGGAGGCGAGCAGTACTTC.

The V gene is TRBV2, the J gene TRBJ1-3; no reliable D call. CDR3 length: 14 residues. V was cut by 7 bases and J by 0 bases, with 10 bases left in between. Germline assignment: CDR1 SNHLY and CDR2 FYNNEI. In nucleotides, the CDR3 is TGTGCCAGCATGGGCAGCAACTCTGGAAACACCATATATTTT. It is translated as CASMGSNSGNTIYF.

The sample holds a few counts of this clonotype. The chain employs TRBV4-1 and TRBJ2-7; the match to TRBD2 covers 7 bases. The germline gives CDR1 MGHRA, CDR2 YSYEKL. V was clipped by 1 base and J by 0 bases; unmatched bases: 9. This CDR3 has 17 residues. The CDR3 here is CASSQGPREGSSYEQYF. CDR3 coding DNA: TGCGCCAGCAGCCAAGGACCCAGGGAGGGGAGCTCCTACGAGCAGTACTTC.

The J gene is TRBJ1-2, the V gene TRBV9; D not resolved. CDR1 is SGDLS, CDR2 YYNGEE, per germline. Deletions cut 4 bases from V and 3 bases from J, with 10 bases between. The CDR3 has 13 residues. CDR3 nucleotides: TGTGCCAGCAGCACCGGTGTGGACTATGGCTACACCTTC. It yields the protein CASSTGVDYGYTF.

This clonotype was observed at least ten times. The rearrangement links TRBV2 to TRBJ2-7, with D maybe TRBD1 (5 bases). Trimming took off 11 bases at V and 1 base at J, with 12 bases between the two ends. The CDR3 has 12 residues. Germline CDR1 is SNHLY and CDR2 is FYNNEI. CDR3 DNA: TGTGCCGGTGGGGCGGTATCCTACGAGCAGTACTTC. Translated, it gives CAGGAVSYEQYF. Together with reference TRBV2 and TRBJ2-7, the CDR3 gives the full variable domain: EPEVTQTPSHQVTQMGQEVILRCVPISNHLYFYWYRQILGQKVEFLVSFYNNEISEKSEIFDDQFSVERPDGSNFTLKIRSTKLEDSAMYFCAGGAVSYEQYFGPGTRLTVT.

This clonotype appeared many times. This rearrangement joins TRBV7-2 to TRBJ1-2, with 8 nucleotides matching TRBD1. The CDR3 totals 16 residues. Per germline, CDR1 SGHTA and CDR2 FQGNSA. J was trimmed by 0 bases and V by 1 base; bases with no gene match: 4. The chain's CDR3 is CASSLGYRGANYGYTF. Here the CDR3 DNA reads TGTGCCAGCAGCTTAGGCTACAGGGGGGCTAACTATGGCTACACCTTC.

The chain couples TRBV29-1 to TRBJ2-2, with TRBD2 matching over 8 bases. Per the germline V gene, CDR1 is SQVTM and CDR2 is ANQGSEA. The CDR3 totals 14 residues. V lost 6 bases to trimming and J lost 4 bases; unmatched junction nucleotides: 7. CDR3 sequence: CSVASGRTTGELFF. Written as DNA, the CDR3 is TGCAGCGTCGCCAGCGGGAGAACCACCGGGGAGCTGTTTTTT.

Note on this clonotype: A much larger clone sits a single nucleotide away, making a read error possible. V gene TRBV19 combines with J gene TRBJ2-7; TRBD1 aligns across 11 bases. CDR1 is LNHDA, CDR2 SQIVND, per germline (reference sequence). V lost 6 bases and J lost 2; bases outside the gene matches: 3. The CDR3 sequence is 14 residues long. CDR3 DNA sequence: TGTGCCAGTAGCGGACAGGGGGCAGCCTACGAGCAGTACTTC. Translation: CASSGQGAAYEQYF.

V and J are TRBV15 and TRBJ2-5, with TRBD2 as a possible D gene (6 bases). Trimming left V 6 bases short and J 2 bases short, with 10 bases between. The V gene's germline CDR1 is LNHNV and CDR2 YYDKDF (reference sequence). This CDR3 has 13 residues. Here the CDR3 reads CATRIRGQETQYF. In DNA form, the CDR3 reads TGTGCCACCAGGATCCGGGGGCAAGAGACCCAGTACTTC.

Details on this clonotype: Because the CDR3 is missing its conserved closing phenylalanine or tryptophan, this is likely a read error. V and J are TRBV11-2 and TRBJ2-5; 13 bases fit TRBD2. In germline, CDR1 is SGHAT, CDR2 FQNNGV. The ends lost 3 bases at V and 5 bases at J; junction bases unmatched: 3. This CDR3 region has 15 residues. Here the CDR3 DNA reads TGTGCCAGCAGCTTTCGGACTAGCGGGGGCGAGACCCAGTACCTC. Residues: CASSFRTSGGETQYL.

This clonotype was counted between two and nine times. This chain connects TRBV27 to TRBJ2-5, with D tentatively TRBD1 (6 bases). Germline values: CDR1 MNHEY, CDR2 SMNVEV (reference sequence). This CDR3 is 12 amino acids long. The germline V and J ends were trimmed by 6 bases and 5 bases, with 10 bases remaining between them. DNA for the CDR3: TGTGCCAGCAGAAACAGGGAGGAGACCCAGTACTTC. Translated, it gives CASRNREETQYF.

The CDR3 nucleotides are TGTGCCAGTAGTACTTGGACTAGCGGCAAAGAGACCCAGTACTTC. Residues: CASSTWTSGKETQYF. The chain joins TRBV19 to TRBJ2-5; 10 bases are a match to TRBD2. Germline V gene sequence: CDR1 LNHDA, CDR2 SQIVND (reference sequence). V shed 4 bases and J 3 bases; nucleotides not matched to a gene: 5. This CDR3 contains 15 residues. Full variable domain (remainder filled in from reference TRBV19 and TRBJ2-5): DGGITQSPKYLFRKEGQNVTLSCEQNLNHDAMYWYRQDPGQGLRLIYYSQIVNDFQKGDIAEGYSVSREKKESFPLTVTSAQKNPTAFYLCASSTWTSGKETQYFGPGTRLLVL.

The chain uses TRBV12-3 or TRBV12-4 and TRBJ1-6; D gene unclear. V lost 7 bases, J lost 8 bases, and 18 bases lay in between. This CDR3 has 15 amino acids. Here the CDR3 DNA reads TGTGCCAGCACCCGAGGCGGGTTCGGGGATTCACCCCTCCACTTT. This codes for CASTRGGFGDSPLHF.